The clone carrying this T cell receptor beta chain was detected only once. These data are taken from a study of blood T cell repertoires in COVID-19. Study-level information: Samples taken during acute and convalescent COVID-19 were collected in the United States, Italy and Spain. PBMCs, B-cell-depleted T cells, or T cells provided the cDNA or gDNA that made up the material.

Original processing notes: The assay estimated nucleated cells by amplifying reference gene primers. The table came from immunoSEQ multiplex PCR; TCRdb's copy has only in-frame clones and leaves some out. V and J calls and clone size follow that table, whereas D and trimming were derived from the DNA. Among under 200,000 clones listed, 70% to 85% were seen once. V dropped 3 bases and J dropped 3; count of bases not matched to a gene: 7. The V gene's germline CDR1 is MNHNS and CDR2 SASEGT. The CDR3 covers 16 residues. Material: peripheral blood. The clonotype originates from a young woman with acute or convalescent COVID-19. This chain uses TRBV6-1 with TRBJ1-1, with 10 bases aligning to TRBD1. CDR3 protein: CASSDVGTGVDTEAFF. CDR3 in DNA: TGTGCCAGCAGTGACGTGGGGACAGGGGTTGACACTGAAGCTTTCTTT.